Below, 30 T cell receptor beta chains from the same sample are listed, as sequenced in a study of T cell responses to AZD1222 COVID-19 vaccine (dated by TCRdb to the early 2020s). The library relied on the immunoSEQ multiplex PCR assay. As stored in TCRdb, this immuneACCESS dataset retains in-frame rearrangements with V and J assigned. A fraction of the clones does not appear; measured against another copy, unresolved V genes explain less than half of the discrepancy, and the remainder lacks a known reason. In all, the sample holds some 120,000 clones, and roughly 91% of those were seen once. The top ten hold 11% of the sample. In light of the paper, this sample's time point label describes: baseline before first vaccination. This specimen's treatment or condition label, interpreted: meningococcal conjugate vaccine given as trial control. The sequenced sample was peripheral blood, obtained on day 0 of MenACWY control vaccination. The receptors were sampled from an adult in good health.

The chain uses TRBV2 and TRBJ2-5; a possible D gene is TRBD2 (5 bases). V was shortened by 7 bases and J by 4 bases, with 10 bases between the two germline ends. Germline CDR1 reads SNHLY; CDR2 reads FYNNEI. This CDR3 spans 12 amino acids. The CDR3 loop reads CASKEGGETQYF. CDR3 sequence (DNA): TGTGCCAGCAAAGAGGGTGGAGAGACCCAGTACTTC.

This chain uses TRBV5-5 with TRBJ1-6; 9 bases match TRBD1. Trimming cost V 5 bases and J 7 bases; bases outside gene matches: 13. The CDR3 spans 17 residues. Germline V gives CDR1 SGHKS, CDR2 YYEKEE (reference sequence). The CDR3 spells CASRDSPQQGANSPLHF. DNA of the CDR3: TGTGCCAGCAGGGATTCCCCCCAACAGGGGGCAAATTCACCCCTCCACTTT.

The CDR3 DNA reads as TGTGCCAGCAGCTTAGCGGGGGGCGCCGCCAAAAACATTCAGTACTTC. This gives the protein CASSLAGGAAKNIQYF. This chain joins TRBV7-8 and TRBJ2-4; D may match TRBD1 or TRBD2 (6 bases each). Germline CDR1 reads SGHVS; CDR2 reads FQNEAQ. This CDR3 is built from 16 residues. V shed 0 bases and J shed 1 base, with 10 bases lying between them. Drawing the rest from reference TRBV7-8 and TRBJ2-4, the complete variable domain is GAGVSQSPRYKVAKRGQDVALRCDPISGHVSLFWYQQALGQGPEFLTYFQNEAQLDKSGLPSDRFFAERPEGSVSTLKIQRTQQEDSAVYLCASSLAGGAAKNIQYFGAGTRLSVL.

The J gene is TRBJ1-2, the V gene TRBV19; D perhaps matches TRBD1 (5 bases). This CDR3 region has 14 residues. V was pared by 6 bases and J by 0 bases, with 11 bases between. CDR1 and CDR2 (germline): LNHDA, SQIVND (reference sequence). DNA for the CDR3: TGTGCCAGTAGCACACAGGCAACTAACTATGGCTACACCTTC. Translation gives CASSTQATNYGYTF.

The V gene is TRBV13, the J gene TRBJ1-3; a possible D gene is TRBD1 (5 bases). This CDR3 spans 13 amino acids. The V and J ends lost 6 bases and 4 bases respectively, with 10 bases between them. Germline CDR1 is PRHDT and CDR2 is FYEKMQ (reference sequence). CDR3 nucleotides: TGTGCCAGCAGTTTTGGGGGAGGAAACACCATATATTTT. Its protein product is CASSFGGGNTIYF.

The chain has TRBV10-3 and TRBJ2-7; 9 nucleotides line up with TRBD1. The V segment lost 6 bases and the J segment 7 bases; nucleotides outside the gene matches: 10. Germline CDR1 reads ENHRY; CDR2 reads SYGVKD. This CDR3 spans 14 amino acids. The CDR3 region has the DNA TGTGCCATCAGCGACGGGACAGGGACCATGGAGCAGTACTTC. It yields the protein CAISDGTGTMEQYF.

V and J are TRBV7-9 and TRBJ2-1; D gene ambiguous. The ends were cut back, 2 bases at V and 5 bases at J, with 1 base in the middle. Germline V lookup: CDR1 SEHNR, CDR2 FQNEAQ (reference sequence). The CDR3 totals 11 residues. The CDR3 protein is CASSLNNEQFF. The CDR3 DNA is TGTGCCAGCAGCTTAAACAATGAGCAGTTCTTC.

The V and J genes are TRBV7-8 and TRBJ1-1; 11 nucleotides agree with TRBD1. This CDR3 spans 16 amino acids. The junction had 7 bases not matched to a gene; V was cut back by 5 bases and J by 2 bases. CDR1 and CDR2 (germline): SGHVS, FQNEAQ. The CDR3 region has the DNA TGTGCCAGCAGCACGGACAGGGGGCCCCCTAACACTGAAGCTTTCTTT. It yields the protein CASSTDRGPPNTEAFF.

This rearrangement joins TRBV9 to TRBJ1-3; 7 bases map to TRBD1. Germline values: CDR1 SGDLS, CDR2 YYNGEE. The V and J ends lost 4 bases and 2 bases, in that order; junction bases with no gene match: 9. This CDR3 has 16 residues. DNA for the CDR3: TGTGCCAGCAGCCCAGACAGGGTGAAGGCTGGAAACACCATATATTTT. It is translated as CASSPDRVKAGNTIYF.

The rearrangement links TRBV30 to TRBJ1-5; TRBD1 agrees at 7 bases. With V trimmed by 2 bases and J by 4 bases, 8 bases remained unmatched. Germline lookup yields CDR1 GTSNPN and CDR2 SVGIG (reference sequence). CDR3 length equals 15 residues. CDR3: CAWSFGQVPNQPQHF. The CDR3 DNA follows: TGTGCCTGGAGTTTTGGACAGGTCCCTAATCAGCCCCAGCATTTT.

The chain employs TRBV5-5 and TRBJ1-4, with D uncertain. V was clipped by 0 bases and J by 7 bases, with 10 bases between them. Germline values: CDR1 SGHKS, CDR2 YYEKEE (reference sequence). CDR3 length: 14 amino acids. In nucleotides, the CDR3 is TGTGCCAGCAGCTTGGAGACCCTGGGTGAAAAACTGTTTTTT. Residues: CASSLETLGEKLFF.

The chain combines TRBV7-9 with TRBJ1-1, with D hard to call. Trimming stripped 2 bases from V and 8 bases from J, with 15 bases between. CDR1 is SEHNR and CDR2 is FQNEAQ in the germline V gene (reference sequence). This CDR3 spans 14 amino acids. Here the CDR3 DNA reads TGTGCCAGCAGCTTACCAGTGGTGGTAGGGGAAGCTTTCTTT. It yields the protein CASSLPVVVGEAFF. Full variable domain (outside the CDR3, taken from reference TRBV7-9 and TRBJ1-1): DTGVSQNPRHKITKRGQNVTFRCDPISEHNRLYWYRQTLGQGPEFLTYFQNEAQLEKSRLLSDRFSAERPKGSFSTLEIQRTEQGDSAMYLCASSLPVVVGEAFFGQGTRLTVV.

The rearrangement links TRBV30 to TRBJ1-3; D is unclear. Germline CDR1 reads GTSNPN; CDR2 reads SVGIG (reference sequence). This CDR3 region has 14 residues. V lost 4 bases, J lost 0 bases, and 10 bases lay in between. CDR3 DNA: TGTGCCTGGACCCCACTGGGCTCTGGAAACACCATATATTTT. This sequence encodes CAWTPLGSGNTIYF. The whole variable domain, remainder taken from reference TRBV30 and TRBJ1-3, is SQTIHQWPATLVQPVGSPLSLECTVEGTSNPNLYWYRQAAGRGLQLLFYSVGIGQISSEVPQNLSASRPQDRQFILSSKKLLLSDSGFYLCAWTPLGSGNTIYFGEGSWLTVV.

V gene TRBV12-3 or TRBV12-4 combines with J gene TRBJ2-7, with D unresolved. Trimming stripped 1 base from V and 6 bases from J, with 4 bases between. The CDR3 spans 11 residues. CDR3 residues: CASSLGREQYF. CDR3 DNA: TGTGCCAGCAGTTTAGGACGCGAGCAGTACTTC.

This clone showed up many times. The gene calls are TRBV7-7 and TRBJ2-7; TRBD2 matches 12 bases. CDR1 and CDR2 (germline): SSHAT, FNYEAQ (reference sequence). The CDR3 loop spans 15 amino acids. The V and J ends lost 0 bases and 3 bases, in that order; junction bases with no gene match: 0. In DNA, the CDR3 is TGTGCCAGCAGCTTAGCGACTAGCGGGAGCTACGAGCAGTACTTC. Its translation is CASSLATSGSYEQYF.

The chain couples TRBV28 to TRBJ2-2, with a weak D call TRBD2 (5 bases). This CDR3 has 17 amino acids. The V and J ends lost 2 bases and 6 bases respectively, with 19 bases between them. The germline gives CDR1 MDHEN, CDR2 SYDVKM. This CDR3 reads CASSLGRRPSWAGELFF. As DNA, the CDR3 is TGTGCCAGCAGTTTAGGTCGGAGGCCTAGCTGGGCCGGGGAGCTGTTTTTT. The full variable domain, with the rest looked up from reference TRBV28 and TRBJ2-2, is DVKVTQSSRYLVKRTGEKVFLECVQDMDHENMFWYRQDPGLGLRLIYFSYDVKMKEKGDIPEGYSVSREKKERFSLILESASTNQTSMYLCASSLGRRPSWAGELFFGEGSRLTVL.

V gene TRBV5-6 combines with J gene TRBJ2-1; 8 nucleotides agree with TRBD1. V trimming: 7 bases; J trimming: 1 base; junction bases outside the gene matches: 10. The germline CDR1 and CDR2 sequences are SGHDT and YYEEEE. This CDR3 spans 16 amino acids. In nucleotides, the CDR3 is TGTGCCAGCGGCCACGGGACAGGCCTTTCCTACAATGAGCAGTTCTTC. Protein product: CASGHGTGLSYNEQFF.

This clone was detected once. The V and J genes are TRBV5-5 and TRBJ2-5; a possible D gene is TRBD2 (5 bases). V dropped 4 bases and J dropped 6 bases, with 13 bases sitting between them. The germline CDR1 and CDR2 sequences are SGHKS and YYEKEE (reference sequence). CDR3 length equals 13 residues. The chain's CDR3 is CASSLEDVQTQYF. CDR3 DNA: TGTGCCAGCAGCCTGGAGGACGTACAGACCCAGTACTTC.

The J gene is TRBJ2-7, the V gene TRBV4-1, with a tentative D call TRBD1 (6 bases). This CDR3 comprises 15 residues. Looked up from germline, CDR1 is MGHRA and CDR2 is YSYEKL. Deletions cut 4 bases from V and 1 base from J, with 14 bases between. The CDR3 coding sequence is TGCGCCAGCAGCCCCCTGACAGGCAATTCCTACGAGCAGTACTTC. It codes for CASSPLTGNSYEQYF.

This clone was counted a single time. In DNA, the CDR3 is TGTGCCAGCAGCTTTCGGACTAGCGGGAGGAATGAGCAGTTCTTC. Protein sequence: CASSFRTSGRNEQFF. The chain has TRBV7-9 and TRBJ2-1, with 14 bases aligning to TRBD2. V lost 3 bases and J lost 7; bases outside the gene matches: 2. This CDR3 has 15 residues. CDR1 is SEHNR, CDR2 FQNEAQ, per germline (reference sequence).

The chain recombines TRBV25-1 with TRBJ1-2; D may be TRBD1 (6 bases). Germline V gene data show CDR1 as MGHDK and CDR2 as SYGVNS. The CDR3 sequence is 13 residues long. The germline V and J ends were trimmed by 3 bases and 6 bases, with 11 bases remaining between them. The CDR3 loop reads CASSELRTDGYTF. In nucleotides, the CDR3 is TGTGCCAGCAGTGAGTTACGGACAGATGGCTACACCTTC.

The table lists this clone with a few counts. This chain links TRBV7-9 with TRBJ1-2; D remains unclear. Trimming took 1 base from V and 2 from J, leaving 14 bases between them. The CDR3 extends over 16 amino acids. The germline V gene encodes CDR1 SEHNR and CDR2 FQNEAQ (reference sequence). CDR3 in DNA: TGTGCCAGCAGCTTAGTTCCGAGTCCGGCAAACTATGGCTACACCTTC. It encodes CASSLVPSPANYGYTF. The whole variable domain, remainder taken from reference TRBV7-9 and TRBJ1-2, is DTGVSQNPRHKITKRGQNVTFRCDPISEHNRLYWYRQTLGQGPEFLTYFQNEAQLEKSRLLSDRFSAERPKGSFSTLEIQRTEQGDSAMYLCASSLVPSPANYGYTFGSGTRLTVV.

The rearrangement uses TRBV28 and TRBJ1-2, with 8 nucleotides matching TRBD1. The J segment lost 3 bases and the V segment lost 6 bases, leaving 6 bases of the junction unmatched. The CDR3 is made up of 14 amino acids. The V gene's germline CDR1 is MDHEN and CDR2 SYDVKM. In DNA, the CDR3 is TGTGCCAGCAGGGCCACGACAGGGGACTATGGCTACACCTTC. Its translation: CASRATTGDYGYTF.

V and J are TRBV3-1 (or the pseudogene TRBV3-2) and TRBJ1-6, with 8 bases fitting TRBD1. With 7 bases clipped from V and 5 bases from J, the junction kept 4 bases outside the gene matches. Germline V CDR1 and CDR2: LGHDT, YNNKEL (reference sequence). The CDR3 covers 14 residues. CDR3 sequence reads: CASTEDRDNSPLHF. CDR3 bases: TGTGCCAGCACCGAGGACAGGGATAATTCACCCCTCCACTTT.

The CDR3 DNA reads TGTGCCAGCAGCTTTGGACTAGCGGACTACAATGAGCAGTTCTTC. It encodes CASSFGLADYNEQFF. J is TRBJ2-1 and V is TRBV7-2; 10 bases align to TRBD2. Germline V gene sequence: CDR1 SGHTA, CDR2 FQGNSA. This CDR3 has 15 amino acids. V lost 3 bases, J lost 3 bases, and 2 bases stayed unmatched.

The rearrangement links TRBV19 to TRBJ2-1; D possibly corresponds to TRBD1 (6 bases). Germline V gives CDR1 LNHDA, CDR2 SQIVND (reference sequence). This CDR3 comprises 13 residues. V gave up 1 base and J gave up 9 bases, with 10 bases separating them. CDR3 sequence (DNA): TGTGCCAGTAGTATAGTACAGGGTGGTGAGCAGTTCTTC. It is translated as CASSIVQGGEQFF.

This clone has only one observation. The chain combines TRBV27 with TRBJ2-4; a possible D gene is TRBD1 (6 bases). CDR3 length: 16 amino acids. Germline loops: CDR1 MNHEY, CDR2 SMNVEV (reference sequence). Deletions cut 4 bases from V and 3 bases from J, with 16 bases between. The CDR3 DNA sequence: TGTGCCAGCAGTTCAATACAGGGCCGGGGCAAAAACATTCAGTACTTC. It is translated as CASSSIQGRGKNIQYF.

The rearrangement joins TRBV7-8 to TRBJ1-6; D gene uncertain. The CDR3 spans 13 residues. V was trimmed by 5 bases and J by 8 bases, leaving 10 bases between them. The germline V gene encodes CDR1 SGHVS and CDR2 FQNEAQ. CDR3 protein: CASSDSVDSPLHF. The CDR3 DNA reads as TGTGCCAGCAGCGATAGTGTTGATTCACCCCTCCACTTT.

The J gene is TRBJ2-5, the V gene TRBV25-1; D is undetermined. Germline loops: CDR1 MGHDK, CDR2 SYGVNS. Trimming left V 7 bases short and J 5 bases short, with 8 bases between. CDR3 length: 11 amino acids. The CDR3 DNA reads as TGTGCCAGCAAGGAATCTGAGACCCAGTACTTC. Encoded protein: CASKESETQYF.

The rearrangement uses TRBV5-1 and TRBJ2-5; weak D call: TRBD1 (5 bases). V dropped 3 bases and J dropped 5 bases, with 14 bases sitting between them. This CDR3 comprises 14 residues. CDR1 SGHRS and CDR2 YFSETQ come from the germline V gene. CDR3 amino acids: CASSYTGVGETQYF. The CDR3 DNA follows: TGCGCCAGCAGCTACACAGGCGTGGGGGAGACCCAGTACTTC.